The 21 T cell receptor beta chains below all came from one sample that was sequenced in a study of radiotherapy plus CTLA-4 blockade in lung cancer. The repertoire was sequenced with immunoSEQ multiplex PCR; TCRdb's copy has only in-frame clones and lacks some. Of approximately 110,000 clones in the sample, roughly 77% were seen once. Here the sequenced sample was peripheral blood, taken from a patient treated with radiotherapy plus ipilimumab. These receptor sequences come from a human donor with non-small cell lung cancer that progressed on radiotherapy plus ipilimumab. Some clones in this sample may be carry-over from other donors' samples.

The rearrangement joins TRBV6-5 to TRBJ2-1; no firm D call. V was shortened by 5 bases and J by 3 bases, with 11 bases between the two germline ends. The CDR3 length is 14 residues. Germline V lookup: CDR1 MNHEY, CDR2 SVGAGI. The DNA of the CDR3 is TGTGCCAGCAGTAAAGACACGTTCTACAATGAGCAGTTCTTC. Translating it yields CASSKDTFYNEQFF.

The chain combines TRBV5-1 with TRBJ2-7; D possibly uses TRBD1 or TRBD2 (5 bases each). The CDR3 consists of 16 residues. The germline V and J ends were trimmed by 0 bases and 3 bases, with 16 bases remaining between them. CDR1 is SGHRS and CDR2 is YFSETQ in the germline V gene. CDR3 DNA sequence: TGCGCCAGCAGCTTGGAGAGGGGCTCGGCACTCTACGAGCAGTACTTC. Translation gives CASSLERGSALYEQYF. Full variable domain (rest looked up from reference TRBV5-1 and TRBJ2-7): KAGVTQTPRYLIKTRGQQVTLSCSPISGHRSVSWYQQTPGQGLQFLFEYFSETQRNKGNFPGRFSGRQFSNSRSEMNVSTLELGDSALYLCASSLERGSALYEQYFGPGTRLTVT.

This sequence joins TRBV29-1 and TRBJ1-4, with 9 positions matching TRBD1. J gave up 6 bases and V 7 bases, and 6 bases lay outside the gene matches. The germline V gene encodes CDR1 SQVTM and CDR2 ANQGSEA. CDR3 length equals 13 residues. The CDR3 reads CSGGQGSHEKLFF. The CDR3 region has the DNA TGCAGCGGTGGACAGGGGTCGCATGAAAAACTGTTTTTT.

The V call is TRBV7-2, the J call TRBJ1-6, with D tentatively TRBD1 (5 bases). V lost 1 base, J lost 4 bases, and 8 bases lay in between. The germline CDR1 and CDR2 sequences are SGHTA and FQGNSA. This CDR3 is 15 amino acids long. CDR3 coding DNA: TGTGCCAGCAGCTTAGGAGGGGTGTATAATTCACCCCTCCACTTT. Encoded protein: CASSLGGVYNSPLHF.

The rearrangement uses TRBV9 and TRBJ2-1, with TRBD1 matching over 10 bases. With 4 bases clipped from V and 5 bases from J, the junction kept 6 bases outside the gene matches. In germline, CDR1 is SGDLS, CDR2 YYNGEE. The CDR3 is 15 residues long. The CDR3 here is CASSPGQGSDNEQFF. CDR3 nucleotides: TGTGCCAGCAGCCCGGGACAGGGGTCAGACAATGAGCAGTTCTTC.

In DNA form, the CDR3 reads TGTGCCATCAGTGGGGGGACAACCAAAAACATTCAGTACTTC. It yields the protein CAISGGTTKNIQYF. The chain recombines TRBV10-3 with TRBJ2-4; D is possibly TRBD1 (6 bases). Trimming removed 4 bases at V and 2 bases at J, with 9 bases between. The V gene's germline CDR1 is ENHRY and CDR2 SYGVKD. There are 14 residues in the CDR3.

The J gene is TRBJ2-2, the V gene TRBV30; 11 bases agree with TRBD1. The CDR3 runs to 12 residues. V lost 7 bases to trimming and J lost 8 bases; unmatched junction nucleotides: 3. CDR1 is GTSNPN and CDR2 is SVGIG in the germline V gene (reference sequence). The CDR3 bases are TGTGCCTCGGGGGACAGGGGGGGGGAGCTGTTTTTT. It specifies CASGDRGGELFF.

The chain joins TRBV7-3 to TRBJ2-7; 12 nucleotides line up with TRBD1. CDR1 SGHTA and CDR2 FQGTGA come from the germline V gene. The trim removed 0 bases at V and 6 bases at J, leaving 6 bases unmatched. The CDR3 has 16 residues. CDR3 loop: CASSLTGQGAGGEQYF. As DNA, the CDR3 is TGTGCCAGCAGCTTAACGGGACAGGGGGCGGGAGGCGAGCAGTACTTC.

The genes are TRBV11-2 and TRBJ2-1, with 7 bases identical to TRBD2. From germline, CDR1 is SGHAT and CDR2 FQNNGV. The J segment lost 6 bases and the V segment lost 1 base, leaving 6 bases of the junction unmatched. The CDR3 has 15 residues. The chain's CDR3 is CASSLVGSSGNEQFF. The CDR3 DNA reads TGTGCCAGCAGCTTAGTCGGGTCTAGCGGCAATGAGCAGTTCTTC.

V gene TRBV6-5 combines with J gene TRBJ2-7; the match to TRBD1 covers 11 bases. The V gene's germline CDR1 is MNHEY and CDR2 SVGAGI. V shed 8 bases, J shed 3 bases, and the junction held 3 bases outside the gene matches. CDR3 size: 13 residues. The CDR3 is CASSGTGGYEQYF. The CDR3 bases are TGTGCCAGCTCCGGGACAGGGGGCTACGAGCAGTACTTC.

The CDR3 here is CASSSPGTTEKLFF. CDR3 DNA: TGTGCCAGCAGCTCCCCCGGGACAACTGAAAAACTGTTTTTT. V usage is TRBV6-5 and J usage is TRBJ1-4; maybe TRBD1 (6 bases). With 6 bases removed from V and 7 bases from J, the gap between germline ends came to 15 bases. CDR3 length: 14 amino acids. In germline, CDR1 is MNHEY, CDR2 SVGAGI.

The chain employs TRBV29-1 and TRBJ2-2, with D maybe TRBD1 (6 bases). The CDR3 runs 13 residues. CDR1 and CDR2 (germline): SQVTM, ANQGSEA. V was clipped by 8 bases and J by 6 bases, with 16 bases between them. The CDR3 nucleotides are TGCAGCATAACGACAGGCGGAGCCGGGGAGCTGTTTTTT. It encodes CSITTGGAGELFF.

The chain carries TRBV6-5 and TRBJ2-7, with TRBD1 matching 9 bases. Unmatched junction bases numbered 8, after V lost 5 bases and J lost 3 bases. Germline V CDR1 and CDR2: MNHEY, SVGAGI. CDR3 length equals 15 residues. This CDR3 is CASSTTGGVSYEQYF. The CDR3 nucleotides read TGTGCCAGCAGTACAACAGGGGGCGTAAGCTACGAGCAGTACTTC.

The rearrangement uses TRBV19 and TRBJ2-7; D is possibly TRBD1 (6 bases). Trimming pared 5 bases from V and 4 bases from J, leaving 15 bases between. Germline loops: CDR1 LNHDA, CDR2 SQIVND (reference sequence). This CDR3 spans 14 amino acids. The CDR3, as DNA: TGTGCCAGTAGTCCGGGACACGGCGGGTACGAGCAGTACTTC. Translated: CASSPGHGGYEQYF.

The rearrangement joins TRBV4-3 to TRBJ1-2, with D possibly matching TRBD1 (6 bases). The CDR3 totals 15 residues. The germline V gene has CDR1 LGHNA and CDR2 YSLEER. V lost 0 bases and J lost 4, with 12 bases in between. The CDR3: CASSQDYRVSYGYTF. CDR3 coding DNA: TGCGCCAGCAGCCAAGATTACAGGGTTAGCTATGGCTACACCTTC.

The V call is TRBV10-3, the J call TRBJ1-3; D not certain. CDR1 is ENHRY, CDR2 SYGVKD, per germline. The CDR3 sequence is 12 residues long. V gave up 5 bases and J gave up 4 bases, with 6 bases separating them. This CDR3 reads CAISPTGNTIYF. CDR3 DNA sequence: TGTGCCATCAGTCCTACAGGAAACACCATATATTTT.

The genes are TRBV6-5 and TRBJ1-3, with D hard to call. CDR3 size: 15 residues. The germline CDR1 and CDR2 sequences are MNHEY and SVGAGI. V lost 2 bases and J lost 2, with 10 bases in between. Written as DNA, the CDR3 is TGTGCCAGCAGTTACGCGGCTACAGCTGGAAACACCATATATTTT. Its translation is CASSYAATAGNTIYF.

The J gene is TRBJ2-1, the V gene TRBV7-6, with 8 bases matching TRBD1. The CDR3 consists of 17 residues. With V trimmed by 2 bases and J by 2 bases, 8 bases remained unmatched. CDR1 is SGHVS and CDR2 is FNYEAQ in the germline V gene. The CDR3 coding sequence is TGTGCCAGCAGCTTATTGGGCAGGGGGCGAACCTACAATGAGCAGTTCTTC. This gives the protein CASSLLGRGRTYNEQFF.

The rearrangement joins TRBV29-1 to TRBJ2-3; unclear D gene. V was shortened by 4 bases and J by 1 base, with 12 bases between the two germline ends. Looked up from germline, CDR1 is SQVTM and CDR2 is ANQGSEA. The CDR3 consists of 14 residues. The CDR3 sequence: CSVVVMAGTDTQYF. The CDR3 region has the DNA TGCAGCGTTGTAGTGATGGCGGGCACAGATACGCAGTATTTT.

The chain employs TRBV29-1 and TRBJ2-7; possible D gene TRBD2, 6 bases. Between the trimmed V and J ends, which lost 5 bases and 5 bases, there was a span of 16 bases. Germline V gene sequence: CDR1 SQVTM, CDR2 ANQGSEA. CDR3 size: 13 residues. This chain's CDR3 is CSVIGAGRHEQYF. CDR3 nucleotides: TGCAGCGTTATTGGGGCAGGGAGGCACGAGCAGTACTTC.

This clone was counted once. The CDR3 DNA reads as TGCGCCAGCAGCTCCACCACCCCGACAGGGCTAAATGAAAAACTGTTTTTT. It codes for CASSSTTPTGLNEKLFF. The chain carries TRBV5-1 and TRBJ1-4; 7 bases line up with TRBD1. This CDR3 is 17 amino acids long. V lost 3 bases and J lost 5; bases outside the gene matches: 13. Germline assignment: CDR1 SGHRS and CDR2 YFSETQ.